This TCR beta chain originates from a study of blood T cells in healthy people across ages. Overall study findings and caveats: Naive and antigen-experienced cells could not be conclusively compared, given unsorted PBMCs.

The donors, aged 6 to 90, were healthy Caucasians from Russia. Isolation of PBMCs gave at least 6 million cells per sample. A minimum of 6 micrograms of total RNA was extracted per sample. Using a J-beta primer mix together with a sample-barcoded 5' primer, a second PCR was run for about 6 to 11 cycles. From the 5' RACE reads, TCRdb called clonotypes with MiXCR, one entry per CDR3 protein. Of about a million distinct CDR3 sequences in the sample, around 48% were seen once. Germline V gene sequence: CDR1 MNHEY, CDR2 SVGAGI. Losses at the gene ends were 2 bases for V and 8 bases for J; bases not matched to a gene: 7. This CDR3 region has 15 residues. Remarks on this clonotype: Its cognate antigen is unknown.

This TCR derives from a man aged 25-40 years in good health. Sequenced: blood. The V call is TRBV6-5, the J call TRBJ2-3, with 10 positions matching TRBD1. As DNA, the CDR3 is TGTGCCAGCAGTTACGAGGGACAGGGGTCGGGTACGCAGTATTTT. Amino acid sequence: CASSYEGQGSGTQYF.